This entry lists 20 T cell receptor beta chains sequenced from one sample in a study of OX40 agonist ivuxolimab in advanced cancers. Produced via immunoSEQ multiplex PCR; TCRdb's table is partial and in-frame only. Here the sample spans around 79,000 clones, roughly 91% being singletons. This sample comprised CD4+ or CD8+ T cells sorted from blood, obtained in a trial of the OX40 agonist ivuxolimab. The receptors originated from an adult with an advanced solid tumor such as melanoma, head and neck, liver or kidney cancer.

The chain carries TRBV2 and TRBJ1-4; 8 nucleotides line up with TRBD1. Germline CDR1 reads SNHLY; CDR2 reads FYNNEI. The CDR3 runs 15 residues. J gave up 4 bases and V 5 bases, and 6 bases lay outside the gene matches. CDR3 coding DNA: TGTGCCAGCAGTCTCCAGGGGGCGGGTAATGAAAAACTGTTTTTT. The encoded protein is CASSLQGAGNEKLFF.

The chain links TRBV7-2 to TRBJ1-5; TRBD1 is a possible D gene (5 bases). V lost 4 bases and J lost 3, with 10 bases in between. The CDR3 length is 14 residues. Per germline, CDR1 SGHTA and CDR2 FQGNSA. DNA of the CDR3: TGTGCCAGCAGCTCAGGGACGTACAATCAGCCCCAGCATTTT. Residues: CASSSGTYNQPQHF.

As DNA, the CDR3 is TGTGCCAGTAGTATAGATAGACTTTTTGAGCAGTTCTTC. Translated: CASSIDRLFEQFF. The chain has TRBV19 and TRBJ2-1; D remains ambiguous. CDR3 length: 13 amino acids. Germline CDR1 LNHDA, CDR2 SQIVND (reference sequence). The germline V and J ends were trimmed by 0 bases and 9 bases, with 9 bases remaining between them.

The V gene is TRBV4-3, the J gene TRBJ1-6, with D possibly being TRBD1 (6 bases). The germline V gene has CDR1 LGHNA and CDR2 YSLEER. This CDR3 spans 15 amino acids. Trimming took off 4 bases at V and 8 bases at J, with 15 bases between the two ends. The CDR3 here is CASSLVGGPDSPLHF. In nucleotides, the CDR3 is TGCGCCAGCAGCCTCGTTGGGGGGCCGGATTCACCCCTCCACTTT.

On this clone itself: Sequence at one end of the junction differs from germline and may be a read error. The sample has other DNA sequences that encode this CDR3 too. The gene calls are TRBV28 and TRBJ1-2; TRBD1 matches 8 bases. The germline gives CDR1 MDHEN, CDR2 SYDVKM. This CDR3 is built from 16 residues. In DNA form, the CDR3 reads TGTGCCAGCACCAACCAGGGGGCAACTACTAACTACGGCTACACCTTC. Translation gives CASTNQGATTNYGYTF.

V gene TRBV19 combines with J gene TRBJ1-5; 9 positions agree with TRBD1. The ends lost 5 bases at V and 6 bases at J; junction bases unmatched: 17. This CDR3 has 18 residues. Germline-derived CDR1 and CDR2 are LNHDA and SQIVND (reference sequence). DNA of the CDR3: TGTGCCAGTAGTTCTCAAACCGGGACAGGGTTATCTGGTCAGCCCCAGCATTTT. As protein: CASSSQTGTGLSGQPQHF. Looking up the rest from reference TRBV19 and TRBJ1-5 gives the full variable domain: DGGITQSPKYLFRKEGQNVTLSCEQNLNHDAMYWYRQDPGQGLRLIYYSQIVNDFQKGDIAEGYSVSREKKESFPLTVTSAQKNPTAFYLCASSSQTGTGLSGQPQHFGDGTRLSIL.

The chain links TRBV4-2 to TRBJ1-1; no clear D. The CDR3 sequence is 15 residues long. Trimming stripped 0 bases from V and 6 bases from J, with 14 bases between. Germline V gives CDR1 LGHNA, CDR2 YNFKEQ. The CDR3 spells CASSQDSGSLAEAFF. Here the CDR3 DNA reads TGTGCCAGCAGCCAAGATTCAGGTTCGTTAGCTGAAGCTTTCTTT.

The rearrangement joins TRBV25-1 to TRBJ2-1; D is perhaps TRBD2 (5 bases). V was cut by 6 bases and J by 0 bases, with 6 bases left in between. This CDR3 has 13 residues. The germline CDR1 and CDR2 sequences are MGHDK and SYGVNS. The chain's CDR3 is CASRGSSYNEQFF. CDR3 DNA sequence: TGTGCCAGCAGAGGGAGCTCCTACAATGAGCAGTTCTTC.

The V and J genes are TRBV28 and TRBJ1-4, with D maybe TRBD1 (6 bases). CDR3 length equals 13 residues. From germline, CDR1 is MDHEN and CDR2 SYDVKM. Trimming took 7 bases from V and 5 from J, leaving 11 bases between them. In DNA form, the CDR3 reads TGTGCCAGCAATGGGGGGCTAAATGAAAAACTGTTTTTT. Its protein is CASNGGLNEKLFF.

J is TRBJ2-7 and V is TRBV28, with 9 bases aligning to TRBD1. Germline V lookup: CDR1 MDHEN, CDR2 SYDVKM. CDR3 size: 15 residues. The V segment lost 7 bases and the J segment 2 bases; nucleotides outside the gene matches: 9. The CDR3 loop reads CASTGGTGITYEQYF. CDR3 sequence (DNA): TGTGCCAGCACCGGGGGGACAGGGATAACCTACGAGCAGTACTTC.

This chain links TRBV30 with TRBJ1-1, with D unclear. This CDR3 region has 12 residues. Germline CDR1 is GTSNPN and CDR2 is SVGIG (reference sequence). The ends were cut back, 0 bases at V and 7 bases at J, with 9 bases in the middle. The CDR3, as DNA: TGTGCCTGGAGTGTAACACCGGTTGAAGCTTTCTTT. Translation: CAWSVTPVEAFF.

This sequence joins TRBV5-1 and TRBJ2-1, with 8 bases lining up with TRBD1. Germline V gene lookup returns CDR1 SGHRS and CDR2 YFSETQ. J lost 6 bases, V lost 4 bases, and 6 bases had no gene match. CDR3 length: 14 residues. The CDR3 region is CASSVGQGGNEQFF. The CDR3 coding sequence is TGCGCCAGCAGCGTAGGACAGGGAGGCAATGAGCAGTTCTTC.

This chain uses TRBV19 with TRBJ1-2; 8 bases agree with TRBD1. Germline assignment: CDR1 LNHDA and CDR2 SQIVND (reference sequence). Trimming removed 4 bases from V and 2 bases from J; junction bases left unmatched: 3. The CDR3 has 14 residues. The CDR3 loop reads CASSNGQGNYGYTF. Here the CDR3 DNA reads TGTGCCAGTAGTAACGGACAGGGCAACTATGGCTACACCTTC.

This CDR3 reads CASSFPLTGLSYEQYF. CDR3 nucleotide sequence: TGTGCCAGCAGTTTCCCCCTGACGGGCCTATCCTACGAGCAGTACTTC. The chain combines TRBV28 with TRBJ2-7; D uncertain. This CDR3 contains 16 residues. CDR1 and CDR2 from the germline V gene are MDHEN and SYDVKM. Trimming left V 3 bases short and J 1 base short, with 16 bases between.

The chain links TRBV27 to TRBJ1-5, with D perhaps TRBD1 (5 bases). Per germline, CDR1 MNHEY and CDR2 SMNVEV (reference sequence). The CDR3 sequence is 16 residues long. V shed 0 bases and J shed 5 bases, with 14 bases lying between them. CDR3 DNA sequence: TGTGCCAGCAGTTTATCTATGGGGCCCCGCCATCAGCCCCAGCATTTT. Amino acid sequence: CASSLSMGPRHQPQHF.

The J gene is TRBJ2-5, the V gene TRBV18; 7 bases line up with TRBD2. V dropped 3 bases and J dropped 4; count of bases not matched to a gene: 2. The CDR3 consists of 13 residues. The germline gives CDR1 KGHSH, CDR2 LQKENI. The CDR3 nucleotides read TGTGCCAGCTCACCCCCGGGGGGAGAGACCCAGTACTTC. This sequence encodes CASSPPGGETQYF.

V usage is TRBV6-5 and J usage is TRBJ2-7; the match to TRBD1 covers 7 bases. V lost 5 bases, J lost 0 bases, and 4 bases stayed unmatched. Germline V gene lookup returns CDR1 MNHEY and CDR2 SVGAGI. CDR3 size: 14 residues. The CDR3 coding sequence is TGTGCCAGCAGTGTGACAGGGAGCTCCTACGAGCAGTACTTC. This sequence encodes CASSVTGSSYEQYF.

The V call is TRBV6-5, the J call TRBJ2-7; perhaps TRBD2 as D (6 bases). V lost 4 bases to trimming and J lost 0 bases, with 13 bases between them. The CDR3 covers 15 residues. Per the germline V gene, CDR1 is MNHEY and CDR2 is SVGAGI. In DNA, the CDR3 is TGTGCCAGCAGTTCCGGGACTTTGAGCTCCTACGAGCAGTACTTC. This sequence encodes CASSSGTLSSYEQYF.

This clone was recorded only once. The rearrangement uses TRBV7-2 and TRBJ2-7; 7 bases match TRBD1. With V trimmed by 5 bases and J by 1 base, 8 bases remained unmatched. Germline values: CDR1 SGHTA, CDR2 FQGNSA. This CDR3 spans 15 amino acids. CDR3 DNA: TGTGCCAGCAGCCCGTCGGGACAGTTATCCTACGAGCAGTACTTC. Protein product: CASSPSGQLSYEQYF.

The genes are TRBV11-2 and TRBJ2-6; D unclear. With 6 bases removed from V and 0 bases from J, the gap between germline ends came to 9 bases. CDR1 SGHAT and CDR2 FQNNGV come from the germline V gene. There are 15 residues in the CDR3. CDR3 nucleotides: TGTGCCAGCAGACTCAGTGGCTCTGGGGCCAACGTCCTGACTTTC. Translation gives CASRLSGSGANVLTF.